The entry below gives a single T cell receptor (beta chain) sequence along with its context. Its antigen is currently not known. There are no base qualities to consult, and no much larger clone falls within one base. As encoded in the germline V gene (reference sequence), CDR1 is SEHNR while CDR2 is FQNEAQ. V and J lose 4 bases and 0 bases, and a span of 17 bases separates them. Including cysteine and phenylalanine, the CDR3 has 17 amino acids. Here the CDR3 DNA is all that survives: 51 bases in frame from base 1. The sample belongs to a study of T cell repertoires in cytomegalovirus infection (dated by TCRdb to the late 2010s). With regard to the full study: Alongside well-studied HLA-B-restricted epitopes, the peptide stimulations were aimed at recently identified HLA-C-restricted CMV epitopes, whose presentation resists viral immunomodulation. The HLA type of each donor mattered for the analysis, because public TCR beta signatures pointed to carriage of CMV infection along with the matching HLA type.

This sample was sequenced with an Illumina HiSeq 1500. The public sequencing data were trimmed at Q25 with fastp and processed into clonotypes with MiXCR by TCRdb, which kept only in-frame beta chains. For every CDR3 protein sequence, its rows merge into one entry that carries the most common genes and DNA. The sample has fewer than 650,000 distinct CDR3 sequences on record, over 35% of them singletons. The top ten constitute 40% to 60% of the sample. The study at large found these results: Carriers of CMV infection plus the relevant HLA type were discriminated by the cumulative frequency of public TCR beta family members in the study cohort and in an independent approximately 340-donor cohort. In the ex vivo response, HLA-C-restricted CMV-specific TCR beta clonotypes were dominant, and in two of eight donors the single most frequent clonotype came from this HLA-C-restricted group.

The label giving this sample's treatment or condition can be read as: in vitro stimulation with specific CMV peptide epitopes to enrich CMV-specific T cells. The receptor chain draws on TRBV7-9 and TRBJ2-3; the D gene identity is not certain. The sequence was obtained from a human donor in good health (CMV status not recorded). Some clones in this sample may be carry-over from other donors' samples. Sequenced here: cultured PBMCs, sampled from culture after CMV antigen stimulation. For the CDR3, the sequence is CASSYLEFDPSTDTQYF. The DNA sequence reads TGTGCCAGCAGCTACCTGGAATTCGATCCTAGCACAGATACGCAGTATTTT.